This T cell receptor beta chain comes out of a study of T cells in Graves' hyperthyroidism and ophthalmopathy. The source material, RNA transcripts, was used to amplify TCR beta CDR3 regions. TCR CDR3 regions were first amplified by RT-PCR with HTBI primers. MiXCR, applied by TCRdb to the multiplex PCR reads, yields one record per CDR3 protein. The repertoire holds approximately 590,000 distinct CDR3 sequences, around 14% seen once, with around 7.5% in the top ten. Looked up from germline, CDR1 is SEHNR and CDR2 is FQNEAQ (reference sequence). The CDR3 is 15 residues long. V gave up 5 bases and J gave up 0 bases, with 11 bases separating them. This clonotype has ten or more counts.

The chain uses TRBV7-9 and TRBJ1-5, with unresolved D. This clonotype was sampled from a young woman with Graves' hyperthyroidism. The sequencing input was blood. CDR3 sequence (DNA): TGTGCCAGCAGCCCAGTGAGCAATAGCAATCAGCCCCAGCATTTT. Translated: CASSPVSNSNQPQHF.